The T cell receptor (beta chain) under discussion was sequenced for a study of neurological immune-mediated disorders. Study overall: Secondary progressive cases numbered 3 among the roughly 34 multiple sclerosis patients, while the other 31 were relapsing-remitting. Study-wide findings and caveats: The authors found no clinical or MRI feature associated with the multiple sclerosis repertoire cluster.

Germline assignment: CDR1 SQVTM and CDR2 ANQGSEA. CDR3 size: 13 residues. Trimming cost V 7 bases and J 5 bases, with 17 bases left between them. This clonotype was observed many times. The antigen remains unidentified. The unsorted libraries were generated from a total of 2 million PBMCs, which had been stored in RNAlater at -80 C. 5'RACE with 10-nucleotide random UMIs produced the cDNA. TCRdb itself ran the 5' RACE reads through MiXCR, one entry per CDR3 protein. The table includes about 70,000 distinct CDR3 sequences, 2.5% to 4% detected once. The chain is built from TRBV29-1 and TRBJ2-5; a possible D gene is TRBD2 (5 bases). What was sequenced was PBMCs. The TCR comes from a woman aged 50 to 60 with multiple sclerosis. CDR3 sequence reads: CSARYQKRETQYF. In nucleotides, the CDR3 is TGCAGCGCCCGCTACCAAAAGCGGGAGACCCAGTACTTC.